This entry features one T cell receptor beta chain sequence. TCRdb's table, derived via immunoSEQ multiplex PCR, lists solely in-frame clones and lacks some. The sample lists fewer than 60,000 clones, more than 85% occurring once. This specimen belongs to a study of T cell changes during pregnancy in multiple sclerosis. The germline V gene encodes CDR1 KGHSH and CDR2 LQKENI. Trimming stripped 4 bases from V and 6 bases from J, with 10 bases between. The CDR3 has 13 residues. The receptor's source is a female donor with multiple sclerosis, enrolled in a pregnancy study. The chain uses TRBV18 and TRBJ2-1; D might be TRBD2 (6 bases). The source material was CD4+ T cells from peripheral blood mononuclear cells, sampled after pregnancy. The CDR3 reads CASSRAAGNEQFF. The CDR3, as DNA: TGTGCCAGCTCACGGGCAGCGGGCAATGAGCAGTTCTTC.